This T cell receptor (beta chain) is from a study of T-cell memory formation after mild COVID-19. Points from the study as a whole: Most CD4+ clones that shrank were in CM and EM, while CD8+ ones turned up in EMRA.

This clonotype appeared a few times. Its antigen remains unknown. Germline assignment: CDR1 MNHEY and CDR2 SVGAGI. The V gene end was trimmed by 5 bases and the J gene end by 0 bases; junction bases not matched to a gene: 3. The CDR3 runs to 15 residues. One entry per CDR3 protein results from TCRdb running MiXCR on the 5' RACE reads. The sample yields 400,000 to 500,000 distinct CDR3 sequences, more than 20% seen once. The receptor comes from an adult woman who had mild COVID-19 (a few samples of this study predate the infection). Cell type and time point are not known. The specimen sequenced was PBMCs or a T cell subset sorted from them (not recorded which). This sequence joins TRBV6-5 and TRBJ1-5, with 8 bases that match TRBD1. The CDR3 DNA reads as TGTGCCAGCAGTAAAGACAGGGGTAGCAATCAGCCCCAGCATTTT. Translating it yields CASSKDRGSNQPQHF.